Described below is a single T cell receptor beta chain sequence and its context. This clone occurred a few times. Its antigen is still unknown. No much larger clonotype is one base removed from it; base qualities were not supplied. In total, around 600 healthy bone marrow donors made up the cohort. Cohort members were all nominally healthy when sampled, although unrecorded immune exposures were likely present. CMV serostatus was recorded as positive for some 300 and negative for about 50% of the 666 cohort members, whereas no CMV serostatus was recorded for the donor in question. Every donor gave a peripheral blood sample, and the peripheral blood mononuclear cells from that sample were used for TCR beta sequencing. The Qiagen DNeasy Blood Extraction Kit was used to extract genomic DNA from the blood cell samples. These data come from a study of cytomegalovirus exposure and HLA in healthy donors (TCRdb year 2017). General notes on the study: An earlier analysis of a few hundred of the donors reported approximately 260 Gb of sequence data and 95 million to 140 million unique TCR beta sequences obtained from some 170 million T cells. Roughly 300 gigabases of sequencing data and around 80 million unique TCR sequences made up an early release that covered about 640 HLA-typed donors. Of the 300 to 500 genotyped donors, over 80% were placed in the genetic ancestry cluster associated with self-reported Caucasian donors. The study aimed to test whether signatures of past pathogen exposure could be identified by cataloging public T cell receptors. The T cell repertoires of 700 or so subjects were profiled by immunosequencing and related to cytomegalovirus serostatus. A separate validation cohort of approximately 130 different subjects was used in addition to the 666-subject first cohort. High-throughput TCR immunosequencing, statistical association of individual TCRs with disease status, and machine learning were combined to predict cytomegalovirus infection status. To study patterns of TCR occurrence, a later analysis re-analyzed previously published TCR beta repertoires from 600 to 750 donors and added high-resolution HLA genotyping. The later analysis used no new phenotypic data to find candidate immune exposures, relying instead on TCR beta sequences and their occurrence across donors. An earlier analysis of around 640 of the donors used high-throughput TCR beta sequencing to judge whether each TCR beta V gene segment behaved as functional or pseudogenic. Donor age, sex, ethnicity and CMV serostatus were collected together with the repertoire data. In a later genetic analysis, genome-wide SNP genotypes for about 55% of the roughly 700 donors were used, and that subset was treated as a discovery cohort. All discovery cohort repertoires had been generated using a single sequencing platform. Both class I and class II loci were covered by HLA typing, at four-digit resolution. The number of typed donors differed by locus: roughly 620-640 for A, B, C, DRB1 and DQB1; 500 to 550 for DQA1; 600 to 610 for DPA1; and about 470 for DPB1. About 5 DR-DQ haplotypes were handled as single units for association and clustering, since linkage in the cohort was strong. Among approximately 370 genotyped donors of the cohort, an average of approximately 240,000 unique TCR beta nucleotide sequences was sequenced per donor, of which roughly 17% were non-productive.

Overall results and qualifications from the work: Because some donors lacked HLA typing at each locus, the association tests relied only on the typed subset. Cytomegalovirus status was reported to be diagnosed by the classifier with high specificity and sensitivity in both the original and validation cohorts. A later analysis reported that several top co-occurrence clusters appeared linked to parvovirus B19, influenza, CMV and Epstein-Barr virus. In an earlier analysis of 450 to 750 of the donors, most TCR beta V segments appeared in productive rearrangements about 87% or about 30% of the time, broadly matching IMGT annotations. Some IMGT-functional V segments, including TRBV6-2 and TRBV6-3, could not be told apart with the 87-base-pair reads, so those segments were excluded. The study gave a list of roughly 150 TCR beta chains associated with cytomegalovirus. A further reported finding was that TCR beta sequences accurately predicted the HLA-A and HLA-B alleles for most subjects in the first cohort. In a later genetic analysis, fewer N-insertions in productive TCRs were reported among donors in an Asian-associated ancestry cluster than the 666-donor mean. Compared with equally common non-associated chains, HLA-associated TCR beta chains in a later analysis were more clonally expanded and had lower generation probabilities. The presence/absence analyses assumed that sequencing depth was roughly uniform across donors, and that assumption may not be true. At a false discovery rate of 0.05, a later analysis linked under 20,000 TCR beta sequences to specific HLA alleles. For the cohort, immune exposure information was limited to CMV serostatus. While some public TCRs were present in many individuals, most TCR sequences turned up only very rarely across donors. The authors suggested that the approach could potentially be generalized to other disease states and immunological phenotypes. Approximately 18 rarely observed V segments, including chromosome 9 orphons, were excluded from the earlier analysis of almost 600 of the donors because counts were too low. In a later analysis, the rate of TCR association differed among HLA loci, with DRB1 alleles having the most associated TCRs and HLA-C alleles having the fewest. An association between a missense DCLRE1C variant and V-gene and J-gene trimming of TCR beta chains was found in a later genetic analysis and replicated in an independent cohort. Linkage disequilibrium might explain the correlated functional status among segregating V segments, but an unknown experimental factor could not be excluded. Assigning TCR associations to individual alleles was difficult when HLA alleles, especially DR and DQ, strongly co-occurred. Three of the identified cytomegalovirus-associated TCR beta chains were confirmed in vitro to be specific for cytomegalovirus antigens. This cohort had only TCR beta chains sequenced, and the lack of alpha or paired-chain data limited which features could be detected. A group of highly shared sequence variants was considered likely to be a technical artifact of the sequencing pipeline. A later analysis found that most CMV-associated TCR beta chains appeared HLA-restricted, with HLA associations seemingly driven largely by CMV exposure.

Libraries came from the immunoSEQ multiplex PCR assay. A mixture of 60 forward primers for TCR Vbeta segments and 13 reverse primers for TCR Jbeta segments was used in the multiplex PCR. The CDR3 region of rearranged TCR beta genes was amplified from genomic DNA by a multiplex PCR assay. On the Illumina HiSeq System, the amplified TCR beta libraries were sequenced as 87-base-pair reads. The study's own analysis went as follows. A later analysis counted 75 million to 100 million unique TCR beta chains across the 666 repertoires, and 9 million to 14 million of these chains were shared by at least two donors. To remove PCR and sequencing errors, raw reads were error-corrected and collapsed into unique sequences using a nearest-neighbor algorithm that merged closely related sequences. CDR3 sequences were aligned to IMGT reference sequences to assign V, D and J gene segments. For a sequence to be retained, a match of at least six nucleotides was required to both a V gene segment and a J gene segment. Rearrangements were classified as productive when the CDR3 lacked stop codons and remained in frame with V and J, and all other rearrangements were classified as non-productive. CDR3 was defined by IMGT convention, running from the second conserved V-encoded cysteine to the conserved J-encoded phenylalanine. Sequences without an unambiguous match to a single V gene segment were excluded from the earlier analysis of about 600 of the donors. An earlier analysis of a few hundred of the donors classified V segments as functional when productive rearrangements were above 56.7% and as segregating when the standard deviation between donors was above 5%. A statistical classification framework was built to diagnose cytomegalovirus status from the catalog of TCR beta chain sequences. In a later analysis, TCR nucleotide sequences were compared against IMGT/GENE-DB human TR gene sequences so that V and J genes could be assigned. A later analysis assigned CDR3 sequences and most-parsimonious VDJ recombination scenarios with the TCRdist pipeline. In a later analysis, each TCR beta chain was defined by its CDR3 amino acid sequence together with its V-gene family, and reads without a unique V-gene family were excluded. To address suspected cross-contamination and a sequencing artifact, a later analysis removed around 590 highly shared, low-generation-probability nucleotide sequences. For each public chain, a later analysis derived a clonal expansion index from normalized ranks of inferred template counts within each repertoire. In a later analysis, generation probabilities were computed using a VDJ recombination model fitted to out-of-frame rearrangements, and the results were checked against IGoR. In a later analysis, TCR-TCR, TCR-HLA and TCR-CMV co-occurrence was scored with hypergeometric tests, and a repertoire-size bias correction was applied to TCR pairs. In a later analysis, false discovery rates were estimated by permuting HLA or CMV assignments 20 times. In a later analysis, co-occurring TCRs were grouped with DBSCAN, and TCRdist sequence similarity was added when clustering was performed within HLA-allele-positive subsets. Repertoires with fewer than 30,000 or more than 120,000 public chains were left out of co-occurrence clustering, as were five repertoires with anomalous nucleotide sharing. TCRdb took over this immuneACCESS table, retaining in-frame rearrangements with V and J assigned. Such tables are incomplete; in checked studies, under half of the missing clones stem from an unresolved V gene, and the remainder is unexplained. The V and J calls and clone size are taken from that table; D and trimming were inferred from the DNA. The sample table records fewer than 200,000 clones; around 80% of these occur just once. The top ten clonotypes cover roughly 2% of the sample.

The CDR3 starts with the cysteine, ends with the phenylalanine, and has 15 residues. Only CDR3 DNA remains: 45 bases, in frame from the first base. V is cut back by 6 bases and J by 2 bases, with 6 bases in the junction unmatched. CDR1 is given as MNHEY and CDR2 as SVGAGI, both from the germline V gene. The chain is made from TRBV6-5 and TRBJ1-2; the central 10 bases match TRBD1. The sequencing sample was made of PBMCs. This receptor was obtained from a human donor in good health. The base sequence is TGTGCCAGCAGCCGCGCGGGACAGGGGAACTATGGCTACACCTTC. It encodes CASSRAGQGNYGYTF.